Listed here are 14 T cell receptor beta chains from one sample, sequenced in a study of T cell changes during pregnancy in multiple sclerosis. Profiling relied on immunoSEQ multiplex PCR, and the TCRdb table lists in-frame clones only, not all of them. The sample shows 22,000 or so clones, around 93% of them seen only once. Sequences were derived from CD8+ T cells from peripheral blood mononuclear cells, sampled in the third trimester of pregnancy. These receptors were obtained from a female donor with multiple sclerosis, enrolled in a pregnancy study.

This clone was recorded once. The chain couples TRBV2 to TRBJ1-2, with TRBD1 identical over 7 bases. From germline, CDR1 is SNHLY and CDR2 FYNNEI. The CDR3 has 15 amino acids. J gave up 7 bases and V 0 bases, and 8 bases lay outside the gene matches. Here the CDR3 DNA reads TGTGCCAGCAGTGAAGCGCTTCGACAGGGTTTTGGCTACACCTTC. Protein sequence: CASSEALRQGFGYTF.

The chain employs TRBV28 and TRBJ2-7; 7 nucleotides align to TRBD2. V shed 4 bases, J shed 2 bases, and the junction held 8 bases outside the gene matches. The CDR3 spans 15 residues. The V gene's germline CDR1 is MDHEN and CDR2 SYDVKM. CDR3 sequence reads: CASSWWSSGPYEQYF. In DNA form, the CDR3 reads TGTGCCAGCAGTTGGTGGAGTAGCGGGCCCTACGAGCAGTACTTC.

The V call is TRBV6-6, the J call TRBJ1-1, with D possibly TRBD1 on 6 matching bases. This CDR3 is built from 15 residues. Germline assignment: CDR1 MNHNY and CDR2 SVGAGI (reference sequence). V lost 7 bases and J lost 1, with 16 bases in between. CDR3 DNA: TGTGCCAGCACCCTAAACCCAGGGGAGAACACTGAAGCTTTCTTT. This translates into CASTLNPGENTEAFF.

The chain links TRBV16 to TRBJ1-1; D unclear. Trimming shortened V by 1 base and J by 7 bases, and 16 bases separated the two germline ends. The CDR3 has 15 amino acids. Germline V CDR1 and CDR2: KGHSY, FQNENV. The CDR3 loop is CASSQYPGEGDEAFF. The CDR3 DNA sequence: TGTGCCAGCAGCCAATATCCCGGGGAGGGTGATGAAGCTTTCTTT.

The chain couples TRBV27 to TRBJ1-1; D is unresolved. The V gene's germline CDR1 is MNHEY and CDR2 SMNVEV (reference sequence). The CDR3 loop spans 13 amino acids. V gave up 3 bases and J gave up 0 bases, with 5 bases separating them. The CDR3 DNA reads TGTGCCAGCAGTTTTATCCTGAACACTGAAGCTTTCTTT. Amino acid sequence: CASSFILNTEAFF.

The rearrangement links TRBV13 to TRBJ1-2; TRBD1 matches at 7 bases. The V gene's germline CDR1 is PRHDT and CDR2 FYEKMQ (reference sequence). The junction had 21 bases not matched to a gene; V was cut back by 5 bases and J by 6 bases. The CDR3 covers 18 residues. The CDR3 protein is CASSRPEGQRGSTDGYTF. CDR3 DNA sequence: TGTGCCAGCAGCCGTCCGGAGGGACAGCGAGGGAGCACTGATGGCTACACCTTC.

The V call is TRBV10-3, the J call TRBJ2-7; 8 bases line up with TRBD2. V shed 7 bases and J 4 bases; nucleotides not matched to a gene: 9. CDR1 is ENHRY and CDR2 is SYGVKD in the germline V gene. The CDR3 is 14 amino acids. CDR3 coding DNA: TGTGCCATCACCCCGACAGGCGGGGGGTACGAGCAGTACTTC. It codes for CAITPTGGGYEQYF.

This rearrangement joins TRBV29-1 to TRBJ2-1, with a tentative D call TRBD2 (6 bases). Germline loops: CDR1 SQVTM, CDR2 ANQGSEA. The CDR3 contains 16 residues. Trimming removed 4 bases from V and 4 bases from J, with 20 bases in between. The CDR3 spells CSVVGGQGPVYNEQFF. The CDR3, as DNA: TGCAGCGTTGTGGGGGGTCAGGGACCAGTTTACAATGAGCAGTTCTTC.

The CDR3 loop is CASPTSPDSSGPYNEQFF. Written as DNA, the CDR3 is TGTGCCAGCCCTACCAGCCCTGATTCCAGCGGCCCGTACAATGAGCAGTTCTTC. The J gene is TRBJ2-1, the V gene TRBV2, with D perhaps matching TRBD2 (5 bases). V gave up 8 bases and J gave up 4 bases, with 27 bases separating them. Germline V CDR1 and CDR2: SNHLY, FYNNEI. The CDR3 is 18 residues long.

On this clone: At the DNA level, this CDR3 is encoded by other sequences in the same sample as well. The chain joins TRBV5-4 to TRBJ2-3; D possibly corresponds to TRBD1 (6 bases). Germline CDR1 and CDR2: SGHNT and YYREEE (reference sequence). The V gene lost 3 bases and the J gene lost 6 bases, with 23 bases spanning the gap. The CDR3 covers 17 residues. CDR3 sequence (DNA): TGTGCCAGCAGCTCCACCCTGACAGGTATCCAAGTGGATACGCAGTATTTT. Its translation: CASSSTLTGIQVDTQYF.

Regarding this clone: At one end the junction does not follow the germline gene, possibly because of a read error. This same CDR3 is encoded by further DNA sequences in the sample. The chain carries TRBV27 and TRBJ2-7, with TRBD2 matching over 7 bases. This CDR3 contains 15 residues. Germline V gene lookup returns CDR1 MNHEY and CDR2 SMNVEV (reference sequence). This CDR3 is CASSLVRESSYEQYF. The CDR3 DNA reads TGCGCCAGCAGTTTAGTGCGGGAGAGCTCCTACGAGCAGTACTTC.

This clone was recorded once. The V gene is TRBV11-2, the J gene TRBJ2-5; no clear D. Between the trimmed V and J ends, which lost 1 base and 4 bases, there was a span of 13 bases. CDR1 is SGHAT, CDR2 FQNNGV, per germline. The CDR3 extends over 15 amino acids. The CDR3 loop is CASSLVPYFLETQYF. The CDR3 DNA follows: TGTGCCAGCAGCTTAGTACCCTACTTCTTAGAGACCCAGTACTTC.

The CDR3 DNA is TGTGCCAGCAGCTTAGAACAGCAAGAGACCCAGTACTTC. Protein sequence: CASSLEQQETQYF. V usage is TRBV7-7 and J usage is TRBJ2-5; D not resolved. Per germline, CDR1 SSHAT and CDR2 FNYEAQ (reference sequence). The CDR3 is 13 amino acids. Deletions cut 1 base from V and 2 bases from J, with 5 bases between.

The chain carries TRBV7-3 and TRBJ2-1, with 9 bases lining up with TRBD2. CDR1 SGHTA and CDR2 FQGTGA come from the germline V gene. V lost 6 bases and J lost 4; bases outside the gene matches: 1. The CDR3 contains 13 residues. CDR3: CASRAGGYNEQFF. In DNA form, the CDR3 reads TGTGCCAGCAGGGCGGGAGGGTACAATGAGCAGTTCTTC.